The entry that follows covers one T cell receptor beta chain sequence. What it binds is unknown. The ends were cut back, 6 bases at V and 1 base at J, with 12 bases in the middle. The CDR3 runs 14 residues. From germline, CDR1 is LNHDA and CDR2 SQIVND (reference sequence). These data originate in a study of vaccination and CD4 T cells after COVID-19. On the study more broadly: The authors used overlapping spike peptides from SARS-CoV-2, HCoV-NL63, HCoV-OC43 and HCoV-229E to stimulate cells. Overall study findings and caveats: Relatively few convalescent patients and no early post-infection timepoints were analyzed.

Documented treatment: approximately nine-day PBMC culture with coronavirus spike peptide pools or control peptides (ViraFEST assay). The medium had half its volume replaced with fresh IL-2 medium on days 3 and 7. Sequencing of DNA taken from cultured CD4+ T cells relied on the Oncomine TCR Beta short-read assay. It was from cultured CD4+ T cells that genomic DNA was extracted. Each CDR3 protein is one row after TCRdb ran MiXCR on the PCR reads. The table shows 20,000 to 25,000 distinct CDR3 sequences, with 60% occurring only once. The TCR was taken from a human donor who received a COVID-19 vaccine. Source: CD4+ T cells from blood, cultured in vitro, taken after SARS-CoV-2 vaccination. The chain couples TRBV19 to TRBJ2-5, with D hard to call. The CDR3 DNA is TGTGCCAGTAGCCCCGCCCTCCTCCAAGAGACCCAGTACTTC. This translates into CASSPALLQETQYF.